Shown below are 18 T cell receptor beta chains from a single sample sequenced in a study of shared clonotypes between healthy human individuals. Produced via immunoSEQ multiplex PCR; TCRdb's table is partial and in-frame only. The data hold around 2.5 million clones, with under 95% observed a single time. The sample consisted of naive CD4+ T cells from PBMCs. Subset indicated: CD45RA+ positively selected. The source is a man aged 18 to 29 in good health. Some clones in this sample may be carry-over from other donors' samples.

The chain carries TRBV5-1 and TRBJ2-3; the D is unclear. CDR1 is SGHRS and CDR2 is YFSETQ in the germline V gene. The CDR3 has 16 residues. V gave up 2 bases and J gave up 4 bases, with 17 bases separating them. The CDR3: CASSFSGPENADTQYF. In DNA form, the CDR3 reads TGCGCCAGCAGCTTCTCGGGCCCAGAAAACGCAGATACGCAGTATTTT.

The gene calls are TRBV28 and TRBJ2-3; a possible D gene is TRBD1 (6 bases). The CDR3 extends over 13 amino acids. Germline V gene data show CDR1 as MDHEN and CDR2 as SYDVKM. V dropped 5 bases and J dropped 9 bases, with 15 bases sitting between them. The CDR3 DNA reads TGTGCCAGCAGTGCCCAACAGGGTTTGACGCAGTATTTT. Encoded protein: CASSAQQGLTQYF.

The V and J genes are TRBV14 and TRBJ1-1; 8 nucleotides align to TRBD1. V trimming: 4 bases; J trimming: 11 bases; junction bases outside the gene matches: 12. Germline CDR1 and CDR2: SGHDN and FVKESK. The CDR3 is 14 residues long. Written as DNA, the CDR3 is TGTGCCAGCAGCCCACCCAAACAGGGGGAAGGGGCTTTCTTT. It codes for CASSPPKQGEGAFF.

The rearrangement links TRBV6-1 to TRBJ1-4, with no clear D. V was shortened by 2 bases and J by 8 bases, with 15 bases between the two germline ends. Germline CDR1 MNHNS, CDR2 SASEGT. This CDR3 has 15 amino acids. CDR3 in DNA: TGTGCCAGCAGTGAATATGCCTCGTTGGGCGAAAAACTGTTTTTT. The encoded protein is CASSEYASLGEKLFF.

V and J are TRBV5-4 and TRBJ2-3; TRBD1 agrees at 8 bases. There are 17 residues in the CDR3. Trimming took 4 bases from V and 0 from J; bases not matched to a gene: 10. Germline lookup yields CDR1 SGHNT and CDR2 YYREEE (reference sequence). Here the CDR3 reads CASSRSKTGASTDTQYF. Written as DNA, the CDR3 is TGTGCCAGCAGCCGATCAAAGACAGGGGCTAGCACAGATACGCAGTATTTT.

The V and J genes are TRBV29-1 and TRBJ1-5; 9 positions agree with TRBD1. After removal of 7 bases from V and 1 base from J, the junction contained 14 bases not matched to a gene. Looked up from germline, CDR1 is SQVTM and CDR2 is ANQGSEA. This CDR3 comprises 17 residues. The CDR3 protein is CSATGGPGTGSNQPQHF. CDR3 sequence (DNA): TGCAGCGCGACGGGAGGGCCCGGGACAGGGAGCAATCAGCCCCAGCATTTT.

The gene calls are TRBV5-1 and TRBJ2-3; D not certain. V gave up 0 bases and J gave up 0 bases, with 8 bases separating them. This CDR3 has 15 amino acids. The V gene's germline CDR1 is SGHRS and CDR2 YFSETQ. The CDR3 DNA sequence: TGCGCCAGCAGCTTGGTGGTGGACAGCACAGATACGCAGTATTTT. Translating gives CASSLVVDSTDTQYF.

The chain's CDR3 is CASSEQEVGYTF. CDR3 nucleotides: TGTGCCAGCAGTGAACAGGAGGTGGGCTACACCTTC. This chain uses TRBV2 with TRBJ1-2, with no clear D. V was pared by 2 bases and J by 8 bases, with 9 bases between. Germline values: CDR1 SNHLY, CDR2 FYNNEI. The CDR3 totals 12 residues.

CDR3 in amino acids: CAISEYRDHSPLHF. In DNA, the CDR3 is TGTGCCATCAGTGAGTATAGGGACCATTCACCCCTCCACTTT. The chain employs TRBV10-3 and TRBJ1-6, with D perhaps TRBD1 (5 bases). Per germline, CDR1 ENHRY and CDR2 SYGVKD. Trimming shortened V by 1 base and J by 8 bases, and 9 bases separated the two germline ends. The CDR3 is 14 residues long.

V gene TRBV7-6 combines with J gene TRBJ2-7; TRBD2 aligns across 9 bases. The CDR3 contains 15 residues. The ends lost 0 bases at V and 2 bases at J; junction bases unmatched: 2. Germline values: CDR1 SGHVS, CDR2 FNYEAQ. CDR3 amino acids: CASSLAGGRAYEQYF. The CDR3 DNA is TGTGCCAGCAGCTTAGCAGGCGGGAGGGCCTACGAGCAGTACTTC.

The chain links TRBV7-8 to TRBJ2-5; 13 nucleotides align to TRBD2. TRBJ2-7 matches the DNA end more closely, so the J call is doubtful. From germline, CDR1 is SGHVS and CDR2 FQNEAQ. This CDR3 spans 17 amino acids. CDR3 sequence: CASSFQTSGRNSYEQYF. The CDR3 DNA is TGTGCCAGCAGCTTCCAGACTAGCGGGAGGAACTCCTACGAGCAGTACTTC.

This chain joins TRBV28 and TRBJ2-3, with TRBD1 as a possible D gene (5 bases). In germline, CDR1 is MDHEN, CDR2 SYDVKM. The CDR3 runs to 13 residues. V was clipped by 6 bases and J by 1 base, with 8 bases between them. The CDR3, as DNA: TGTGCCAGCAGGGCGACAGGCACAGATACGCAGTATTTT. Protein sequence: CASRATGTDTQYF.

The chain employs TRBV9 and TRBJ2-2; D assignment may be TRBD1 or TRBD2 (5 bases each). V was shortened by 0 bases and J by 4 bases, with 10 bases between the two germline ends. CDR1 is SGDLS, CDR2 YYNGEE, per germline. CDR3 size: 15 residues. This CDR3 reads CASSVVPGTTGELFF. The CDR3 bases are TGTGCCAGCAGCGTAGTTCCAGGGACCACCGGGGAGCTGTTTTTT.

The rearrangement links TRBV5-1 to TRBJ2-5; no clear D. The J call is doubtful: the DNA matches TRBJ2-7 better. Germline CDR1 reads SGHRS; CDR2 reads YFSETQ. CDR3 length: 16 amino acids. CDR3 DNA: TGCGCCAGCAGCTCCCCTGAAGGACCGGGCAAGTACGAGCAGTACTTC. Its translation: CASSSPEGPGKYEQYF.

V usage is TRBV28 and J usage is TRBJ1-1; 7 bases fit TRBD1. Germline-derived CDR1 and CDR2 are MDHEN and SYDVKM. Trimming cost V 7 bases and J 0 bases; bases outside gene matches: 8. This CDR3 spans 15 amino acids. CDR3 DNA: TGTGCCAGCAACCACCGGGGACAGCTGAACACTGAAGCTTTCTTT. It encodes CASNHRGQLNTEAFF.

The V and J genes are TRBV30 and TRBJ2-5; no definite D call. The V end lost 2 bases, the J end lost 0 bases, and 7 bases lay between the germline ends. The CDR3 is 13 residues long. Germline loops: CDR1 GTSNPN, CDR2 SVGIG (reference sequence). CDR3 loop: CAWSKMYQETQYF. The CDR3 region has the DNA TGTGCCTGGAGTAAGATGTACCAAGAGACCCAGTACTTC.

Concerning this clone: Other nucleotide sequences from this sample produce the same CDR3. This sequence joins TRBV5-1 and TRBJ1-5, with D tentatively TRBD1 (5 bases). CDR3 length: 15 residues. From germline, CDR1 is SGHRS and CDR2 YFSETQ. Trimming took 0 bases from V and 5 from J, leaving 12 bases between them. The DNA for the CDR3 is TGCGCCAGCAGCTTGGCCGGGGCCGGGGATCAGCCCCAGCATTTT. As protein: CASSLAGAGDQPQHF. The full variable domain, its missing parts supplied by reference TRBV5-1 and TRBJ1-5, is KAGVTQTPRYLIKTRGQQVTLSCSPISGHRSVSWYQQTPGQGLQFLFEYFSETQRNKGNFPGRFSGRQFSNSRSEMNVSTLELGDSALYLCASSLAGAGDQPQHFGDGTRLSIL.

J is TRBJ1-1 and V is TRBV7-9; possible D gene TRBD1, 6 bases. The CDR3 covers 13 residues. The V gene's germline CDR1 is SEHNR and CDR2 FQNEAQ (reference sequence). Trimming stripped 8 bases from V and 10 bases from J, with 20 bases between. The CDR3 is CASADRTHNGAFF. The CDR3 DNA is TGTGCCAGCGCCGACAGGACCCATAACGGAGCTTTCTTT.